This T cell receptor (beta chain) was sequenced during a study of monozygotic twins with inflammatory bowel disease. Staff drew an approximately 2.6 ml blood sample from each donor. About this clonotype: Its antigen remains unknown.

Study-wide findings and caveats: Against healthy co-twins, IBD patients had lower TCRbeta diversity (measured by inverse Simpson).

It was approximately 3,700 ng of total RNA that each TCR library used. TCRdb reprocessed the 5' RACE reads and reports one entry per CDR3 protein, with no DNA. With approximately 390,000 distinct CDR3 sequences in the sample, the ten largest clones hold around 2.4%. Germline V CDR1 and CDR2: SGDLS, YYNGEE. The CDR3 consists of 14 residues. V gene TRBV9 combines with J gene TRBJ1-2. This clonotype originated in a human donor with ulcerative colitis or Crohn's disease, or a healthy co-twin of an affected twin (not recorded which). Sequences were obtained from blood. The CDR3 is CASSVREGGAGYTF. The full variable domain, its missing parts supplied by reference TRBV9 and TRBJ1-2, is DSGVTQTPKHLITATGQRVTLRCSPRSGDLSVYWYQQSLDQGLQFLIQYYNGEERAKGNILERFSAQQFPDLHSELNLSSLELGDSALYFCASSVREGGAGYTFGSGTRLTVV.